This T cell receptor (beta chain) was identified in a study of T cells in tumors after PD-1 blockade. TCRdb keeps only in-frame clones here, not all; method: immunoSEQ multiplex PCR. The table includes roughly 4,500 clones, over 65% detected once. The CDR3 runs to 16 residues. Trimming removed 4 bases from V and 0 bases from J, with 13 bases in between. Germline V gives CDR1 LGHDT, CDR2 YNNKEL (reference sequence). The time point was: first of two pre-therapy site-matched biopsies around 2 months apart. Site-matched primary tumor biopsies were taken before and after PD-1 blockade. This TCR came from a human donor with basal cell carcinoma. The chain is built from TRBV3-1 (or the pseudogene TRBV3-2) and TRBJ2-1; perhaps TRBD2 as D (6 bases). Material: tumor tissue, obtained before anti-PD-1 treatment. CDR3 nucleotides: TGTGCCAGCAGCCCCCCCACCGGGGGCTCCTACAATGAGCAGTTCTTC. Protein: CASSPPTGGSYNEQFF.